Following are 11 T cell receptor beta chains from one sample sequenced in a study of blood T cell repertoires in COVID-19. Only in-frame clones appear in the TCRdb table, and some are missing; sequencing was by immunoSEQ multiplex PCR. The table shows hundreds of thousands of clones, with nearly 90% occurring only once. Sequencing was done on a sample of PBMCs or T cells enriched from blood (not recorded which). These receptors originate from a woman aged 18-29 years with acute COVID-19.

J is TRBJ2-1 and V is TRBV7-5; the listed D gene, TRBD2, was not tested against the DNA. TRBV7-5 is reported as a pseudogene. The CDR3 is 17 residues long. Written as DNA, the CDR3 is TGTGTCAGAAGCAAGAAGAGTTACTCTTACTCCTACAATGAGCAGTTCTTC. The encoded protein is CVRSKKSYSYSYNEQFF.

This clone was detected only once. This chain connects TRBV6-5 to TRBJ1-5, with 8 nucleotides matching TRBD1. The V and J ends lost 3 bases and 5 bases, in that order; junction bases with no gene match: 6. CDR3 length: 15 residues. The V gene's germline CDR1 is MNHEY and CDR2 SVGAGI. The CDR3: CASSYETGAYQPQHF. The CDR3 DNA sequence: TGTGCCAGCAGTTATGAGACAGGGGCTTATCAGCCCCAGCATTTT.

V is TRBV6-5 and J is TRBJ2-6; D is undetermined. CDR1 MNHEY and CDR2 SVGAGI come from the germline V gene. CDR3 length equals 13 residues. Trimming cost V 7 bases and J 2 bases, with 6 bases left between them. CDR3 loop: CASKGAGANVLTF. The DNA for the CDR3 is TGTGCCAGCAAAGGAGCTGGGGCCAACGTCCTGACTTTC.

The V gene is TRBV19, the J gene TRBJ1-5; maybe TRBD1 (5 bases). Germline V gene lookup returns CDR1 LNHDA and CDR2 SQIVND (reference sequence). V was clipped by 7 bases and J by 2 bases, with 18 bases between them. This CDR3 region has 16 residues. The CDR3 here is CASKKEGALGNQPQHF. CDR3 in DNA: TGTGCCAGTAAGAAGGAAGGGGCGCTTGGCAATCAGCCCCAGCATTTT. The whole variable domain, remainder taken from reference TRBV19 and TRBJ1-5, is DGGITQSPKYLFRKEGQNVTLSCEQNLNHDAMYWYRQDPGQGLRLIYYSQIVNDFQKGDIAEGYSVSREKKESFPLTVTSAQKNPTAFYLCASKKEGALGNQPQHFGDGTRLSIL.

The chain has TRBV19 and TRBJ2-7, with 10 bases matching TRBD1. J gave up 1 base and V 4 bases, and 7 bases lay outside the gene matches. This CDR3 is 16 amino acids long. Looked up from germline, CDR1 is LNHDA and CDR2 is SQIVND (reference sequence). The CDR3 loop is CASSNPRDRGSYEQYF. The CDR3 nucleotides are TGTGCCAGTAGTAACCCCCGGGACAGGGGATCCTACGAGCAGTACTTC.

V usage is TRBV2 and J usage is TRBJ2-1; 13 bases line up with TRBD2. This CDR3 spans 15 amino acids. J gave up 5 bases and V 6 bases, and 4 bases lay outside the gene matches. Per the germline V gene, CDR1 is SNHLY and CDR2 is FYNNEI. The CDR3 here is CASRWTSGGHNEQFF. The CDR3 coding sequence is TGTGCCAGCAGATGGACTAGCGGGGGACACAATGAGCAGTTCTTC.

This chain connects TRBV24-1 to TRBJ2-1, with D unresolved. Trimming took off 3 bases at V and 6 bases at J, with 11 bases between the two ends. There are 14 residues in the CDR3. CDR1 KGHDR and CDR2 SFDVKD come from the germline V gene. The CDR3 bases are TGTGCCACCAGTGATCAACTCCGGGTCAATGAGCAGTTCTTC. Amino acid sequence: CATSDQLRVNEQFF.

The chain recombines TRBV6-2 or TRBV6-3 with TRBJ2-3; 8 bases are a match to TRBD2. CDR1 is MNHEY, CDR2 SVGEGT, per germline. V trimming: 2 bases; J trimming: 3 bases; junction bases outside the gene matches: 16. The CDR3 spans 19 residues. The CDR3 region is CASSYPLRAGGRRTDTQYF. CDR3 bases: TGTGCCAGCAGTTACCCCCTGAGGGCGGGAGGTCGGCGGACAGATACGCAGTATTTT.

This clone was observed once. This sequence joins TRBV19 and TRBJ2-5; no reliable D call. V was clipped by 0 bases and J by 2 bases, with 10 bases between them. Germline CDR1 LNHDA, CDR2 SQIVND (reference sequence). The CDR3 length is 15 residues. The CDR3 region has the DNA TGTGCCAGTAGTATAGATCGAGGAACACAAGAGACCCAGTACTTC. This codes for CASSIDRGTQETQYF.

CDR3 residues: CASSLRTVLAKNIQYF. The CDR3 DNA reads as TGTGCCAGCAGTCTCAGGACAGTGCTAGCCAAAAACATTCAGTACTTC. The chain recombines TRBV3-1 (or the pseudogene TRBV3-2) with TRBJ2-4, with D perhaps matching TRBD1 (6 bases). The CDR3 covers 16 residues. Looked up from germline, CDR1 is LGHDT and CDR2 is YNNKEL (reference sequence). The germline V and J ends were trimmed by 6 bases and 0 bases, with 15 bases remaining between them.

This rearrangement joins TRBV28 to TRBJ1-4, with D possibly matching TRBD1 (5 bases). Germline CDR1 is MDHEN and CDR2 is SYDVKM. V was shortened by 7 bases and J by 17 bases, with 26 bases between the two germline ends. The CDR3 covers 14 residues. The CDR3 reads CASTHGGGYNEEFF. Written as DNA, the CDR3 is TGTGCCAGCACCCACGGGGGTGGATATAATGAAGAATTTTTT.